This is a list of T cell receptor beta chains from one sample in a study of blood T cell repertoires in COVID-19. Produced via immunoSEQ multiplex PCR; TCRdb's table is partial and in-frame only. The profile shows 350,000 to 450,000 clones, 75% to 90% of them singletons. Sequencing was carried out using peripheral blood. The receptors come from a young woman with acute or convalescent COVID-19. CDR3s include the opening cysteine and the closing phenylalanine or tryptophan. Fields, in order: V gene, clone size, D gene, J gene, CDR3 DNA, CDR3 protein. D genes are given only for firm matches. A clone size is listed for some rows: how often the clone was seen (once, few, many), or a class if it is expanded.

TRBV7-9	few	-	TRBJ2-1	TGTGCCAGCAGCAGCGTTACGCGCATAGGGAGGTCCTACAATGAGCAGTTCTTC	CASSSVTRIGRSYNEQFF
TRBV7-9	-	-	TRBJ1-1	TGTGCCAGCAGCTTAAGTGAATGGGCGGGCACTGAAGCTTTCTTT	CASSLSEWAGTEAFF
TRBV10-1	-	-	TRBJ1-5	TGCGCCCCGGAGCGGGGGGGCTCGAGACATCAGCCCCAGCATTTT	CAPERGGSRHQPQHF
TRBV18	-	TRBD1	TRBJ2-2	TGTGCCAGCTCATCCATACTCGGGACAGGGGCCGGGGAGCTGTTTTTT	CASSSILGTGAGELFF
TRBV11-2	-	-	TRBJ2-2	TGTGCCAGCAGCTTAGATCTCGAGGTTGGCACCGGGGAGCTGTTTTTT	CASSLDLEVGTGELFF
TRBV5-1	-	-	TRBJ2-5	TGCGCCAGCAGTCCCAGGGGACAAGAGACCCAGTACTTC	CASSPRGQETQYF
TRBV18	-	TRBD1	TRBJ1-1	TGTGCCAGCTCACCGGCAGGGGGCATCGCTGAAGCTTTCTTT	CASSPAGGIAEAFF
TRBV3-1/TRBV3-2	-	TRBD1	TRBJ1-5	TGTGCCAGCAGCCGGACAGGGGTCAATCAGCCCCAGCATTTT	CASSRTGVNQPQHF
TRBV7-2	-	TRBD1	TRBJ1-1	TGTGCCAGCAGCCCAAGGACAGGGTTGAACACTGAAGCTTTCTTT	CASSPRTGLNTEAFF
TRBV30	-	-	TRBJ1-6	TGTGCCTGGAGTGGGATCTTCAGGTCACCCCTCCACTTT	CAWSGIFRSPLHF
TRBV11-2	-	-	TRBJ2-5	TGTGCCAGCAGCGCTAAGGAGACCCAGTACTTC	CASSAKETQYF
TRBV7-3	-	-	TRBJ2-3	TGTGCCAGCAGCTTGGGGACACAAGGGGCCTTCACAGATACGCAGTATTTT	CASSLGTQGAFTDTQYF
TRBV9	-	-	TRBJ1-2	TGTGCCAGCAGTGACAGTATCGACTATGGCTACACCTTC	CASSDSIDYGYTF
TRBV9	-	TRBD1	TRBJ1-2	TGTGCCAGCAGCACACGGACAGGGGATAACTATGGCTACACCTTC	CASSTRTGDNYGYTF
TRBV19	-	-	TRBJ2-1	TGTGCCAGTAGTATAGCGGGAGCCCGCAATGAGCAGTTCTTC	CASSIAGARNEQFF
TRBV19	-	-	TRBJ1-1	TGTGCCAGTAGCCTCATTGGGGGGGTCTCTGAAGCTTTCTTT	CASSLIGGVSEAFF